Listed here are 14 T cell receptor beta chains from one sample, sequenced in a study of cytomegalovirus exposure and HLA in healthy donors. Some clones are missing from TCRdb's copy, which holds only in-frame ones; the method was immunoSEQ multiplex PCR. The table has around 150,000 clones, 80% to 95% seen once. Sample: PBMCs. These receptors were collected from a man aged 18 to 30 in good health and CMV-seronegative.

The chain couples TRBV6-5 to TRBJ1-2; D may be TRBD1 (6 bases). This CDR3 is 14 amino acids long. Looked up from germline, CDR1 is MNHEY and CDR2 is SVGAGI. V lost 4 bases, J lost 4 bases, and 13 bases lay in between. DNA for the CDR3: TGTGCCAGCAGTTGGAACAGGGAGATCTATGGCTACACCTTC. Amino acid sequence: CASSWNREIYGYTF.

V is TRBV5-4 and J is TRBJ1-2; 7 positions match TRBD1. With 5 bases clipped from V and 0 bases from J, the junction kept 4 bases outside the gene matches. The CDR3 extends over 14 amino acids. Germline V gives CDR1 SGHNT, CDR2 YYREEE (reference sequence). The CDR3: CASRVGTANYGYTF. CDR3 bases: TGTGCCAGCAGGGTAGGGACAGCTAACTATGGCTACACCTTC. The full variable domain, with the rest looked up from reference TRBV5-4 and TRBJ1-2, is ETGVTQSPTHLIKTRGQQVTLRCSSQSGHNTVSWYQQALGQGPQFIFQYYREEENGRGNFPPRFSGLQFPNYSSELNVNALELDDSALYLCASRVGTANYGYTFGSGTRLTVV.

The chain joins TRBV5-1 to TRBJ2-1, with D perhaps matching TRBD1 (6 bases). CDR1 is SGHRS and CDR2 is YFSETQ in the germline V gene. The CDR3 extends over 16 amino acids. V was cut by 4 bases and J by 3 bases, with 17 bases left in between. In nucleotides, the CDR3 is TGCGCCAGCAGCGGAAGTCCGGGACAAATCTACAATGAGCAGTTCTTC. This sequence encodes CASSGSPGQIYNEQFF.

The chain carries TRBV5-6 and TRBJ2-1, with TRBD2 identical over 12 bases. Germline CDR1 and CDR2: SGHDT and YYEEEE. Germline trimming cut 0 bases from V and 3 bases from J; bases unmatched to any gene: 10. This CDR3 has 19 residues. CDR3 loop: CASSLAGLAGGRFYNEQFF. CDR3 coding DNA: TGTGCCAGCAGCTTGGCCGGGCTAGCGGGAGGGCGGTTCTACAATGAGCAGTTCTTC.

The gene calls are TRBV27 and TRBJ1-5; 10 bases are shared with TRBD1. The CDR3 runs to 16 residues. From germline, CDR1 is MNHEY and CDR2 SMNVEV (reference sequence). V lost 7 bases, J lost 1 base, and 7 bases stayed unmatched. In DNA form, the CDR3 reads TGTGCCAGCACCTCAGGACAGGGGGGGAGCAATCAGCCCCAGCATTTT. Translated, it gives CASTSGQGGSNQPQHF.

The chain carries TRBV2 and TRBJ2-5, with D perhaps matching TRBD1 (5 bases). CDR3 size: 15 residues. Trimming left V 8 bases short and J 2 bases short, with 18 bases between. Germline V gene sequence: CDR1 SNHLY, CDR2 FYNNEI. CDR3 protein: CASVPWGIIQETQYF. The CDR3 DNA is TGTGCCAGCGTCCCCTGGGGCATAATTCAAGAGACCCAGTACTTC.

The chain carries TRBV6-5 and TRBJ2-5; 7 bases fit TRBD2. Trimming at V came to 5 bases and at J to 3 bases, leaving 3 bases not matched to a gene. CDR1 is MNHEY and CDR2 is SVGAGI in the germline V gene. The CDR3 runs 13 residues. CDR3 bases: TGTGCCAGCAGTCCTGGGGGGGAAGAGACCCAGTACTTC. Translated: CASSPGGEETQYF.

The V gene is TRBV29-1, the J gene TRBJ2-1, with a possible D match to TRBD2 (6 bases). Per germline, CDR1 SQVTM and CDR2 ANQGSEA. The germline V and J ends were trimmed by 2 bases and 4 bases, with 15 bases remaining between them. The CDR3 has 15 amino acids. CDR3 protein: CSVELAAGTYNEQFF. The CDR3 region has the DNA TGCAGCGTTGAATTGGCGGCAGGGACTTACAATGAGCAGTTCTTC.

The CDR3 protein is CASSLALAGGTDTQYF. CDR3 sequence (DNA): TGTGCCAGCAGCTTAGCCCTAGCGGGCGGCACAGATACGCAGTATTTT. The chain joins TRBV7-9 to TRBJ2-3; 8 nucleotides match TRBD2. Per the germline V gene, CDR1 is SEHNR and CDR2 is FQNEAQ (reference sequence). This CDR3 is built from 16 residues. Losses at the gene ends were 0 bases for V and 1 base for J; bases not matched to a gene: 3.

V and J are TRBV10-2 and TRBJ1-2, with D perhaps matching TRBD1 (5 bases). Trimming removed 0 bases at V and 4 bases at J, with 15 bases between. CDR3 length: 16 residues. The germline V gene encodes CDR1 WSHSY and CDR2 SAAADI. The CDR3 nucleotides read TGCGCCAGCAGTGAGTCCTCTGGACAACCCGGCTATGGCTACACCTTC. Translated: CASSESSGQPGYGYTF.

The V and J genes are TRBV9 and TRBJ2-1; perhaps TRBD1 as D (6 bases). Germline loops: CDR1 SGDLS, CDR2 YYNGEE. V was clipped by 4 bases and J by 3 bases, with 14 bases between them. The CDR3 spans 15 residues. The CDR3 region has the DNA TGTGCCAGCAGCCAAACCGGGACACTCTACAATGAGCAGTTCTTC. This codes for CASSQTGTLYNEQFF.

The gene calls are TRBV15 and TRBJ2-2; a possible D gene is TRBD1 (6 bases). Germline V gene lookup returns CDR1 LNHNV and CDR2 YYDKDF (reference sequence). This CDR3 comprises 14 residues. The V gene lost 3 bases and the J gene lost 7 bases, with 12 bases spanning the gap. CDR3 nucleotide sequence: TGTGCCACCAGCAGGACAGGTTGGGGCGGGGAGCTGTTTTTT. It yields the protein CATSRTGWGGELFF.

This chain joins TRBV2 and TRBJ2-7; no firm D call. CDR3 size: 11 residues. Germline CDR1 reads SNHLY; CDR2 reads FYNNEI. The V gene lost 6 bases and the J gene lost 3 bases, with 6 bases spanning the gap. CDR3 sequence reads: CASRGLYEQYF. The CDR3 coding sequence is TGTGCCAGCAGGGGCCTCTACGAGCAGTACTTC. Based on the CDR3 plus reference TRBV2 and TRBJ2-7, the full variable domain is EPEVTQTPSHQVTQMGQEVILRCVPISNHLYFYWYRQILGQKVEFLVSFYNNEISEKSEIFDDQFSVERPDGSNFTLKIRSTKLEDSAMYFCASRGLYEQYFGPGTRLTVT.

The CDR3 bases are TGTGCCAGCAAGCTCCGGGACAGGGGGCTGGATGAAGCTTTCTTT. It specifies CASKLRDRGLDEAFF. The V and J genes are TRBV27 and TRBJ1-1; 12 positions match TRBD1. The ends lost 7 bases at V and 7 bases at J; junction bases unmatched: 10. Germline loops: CDR1 MNHEY, CDR2 SMNVEV (reference sequence). This CDR3 has 15 residues.